This T cell receptor (beta chain) derives from a study of shared clonotypes between healthy human individuals. Worth noting for this clone: What it binds is unknown.

V was pared by 1 base and J by 7 bases, with 11 bases between. The V gene's germline CDR1 is SGHTA and CDR2 FQGNSA. There are 13 residues in the CDR3. Donors had no recently reported acute infections or vaccinations and were HIV-negative. The study ran the assay at deep level. The protocol was immunoSEQ multiplex PCR, while the TCRdb copy is restricted to in-frame clones and leaves out a portion. The sample shows 75,000 to 100,000 clones, more than 45% of them seen only once. Study results and caveats: Clonotype sharing among donors was expected to depend on sequencing depth.

The TCR was taken from a woman between 40 and 50 years old in good health. Some clones in this sample may be carry-over from other donors' samples. J is TRBJ2-7 and V is TRBV7-2; D is unclear. The sequencing input was PBMCs. CDR3 amino acids: CASSLELTLEQYF. The CDR3 DNA sequence: TGTGCCAGCAGCTTAGAACTAACCCTGGAGCAGTACTTC.